These 15 T cell receptor beta chains came from one sample sequenced in a study of control samples from healthy donors and cancer patients. Assay: immunoSEQ multiplex PCR; the TCRdb copy retains only in-frame clones and omits some. The sample lists 150,000 to 200,000 clones, about 94% occurring once. The sequencing sample was made of blood. The receptor source for this set is a woman in her fifties or sixties in good health.

The genes are TRBV5-6 and TRBJ1-4; 9 nucleotides align to TRBD1. The germline V gene encodes CDR1 SGHDT and CDR2 YYEEEE. This CDR3 is built from 15 residues. The V and J ends lost 0 bases and 7 bases, in that order; junction bases with no gene match: 4. CDR3 bases: TGTGCCAGCAGCTTGGCACAGGGGGCCGGTGAAAAACTGTTTTTT. Amino acid sequence: CASSLAQGAGEKLFF.

V usage is TRBV11-1 and J usage is TRBJ2-1; D gene ambiguous. The CDR3 sequence is 16 residues long. Germline CDR1 and CDR2: SGHAT and FQDESV (reference sequence). The germline V and J ends were trimmed by 3 bases and 9 bases, with 21 bases remaining between them. As DNA, the CDR3 is TGTGCCAGCAGCTTCCCCCCTGGGGTAGTGGTAGTTGAGCAGTTCTTC. Encoded protein: CASSFPPGVVVVEQFF.

The chain joins TRBV7-9 to TRBJ2-5; D unresolved. V lost 1 base and J lost 2, with 8 bases in between. Germline CDR1 reads SEHNR; CDR2 reads FQNEAQ (reference sequence). This CDR3 comprises 14 residues. This CDR3 reads CASSLEGGQETQYF. In DNA form, the CDR3 reads TGTGCCAGCAGCTTAGAAGGCGGTCAAGAGACCCAGTACTTC.

This clone was observed once. The chain has TRBV5-1 and TRBJ1-1; no definite D call. Germline CDR1 is SGHRS and CDR2 is YFSETQ. The CDR3 runs to 15 residues. Deletions cut 4 bases from V and 0 bases from J, with 13 bases between. CDR3 sequence: CASSRSGAMNTEAFF. Written as DNA, the CDR3 is TGCGCCAGCAGCCGATCGGGAGCAATGAACACTGAAGCTTTCTTT.

CDR3: CASNRDSYKNYGYTF. The CDR3 DNA is TGTGCCAGCAACCGGGACAGTTATAAAAACTATGGCTACACCTTC. This sequence joins TRBV7-2 and TRBJ1-2, with 7 bases that match TRBD1. In germline, CDR1 is SGHTA, CDR2 FQGNSA. This CDR3 comprises 15 residues. The V and J ends lost 7 bases and 2 bases, in that order; junction bases with no gene match: 10.

The gene calls are TRBV13 and TRBJ1-6, with D possibly matching TRBD1 (5 bases). Germline values: CDR1 PRHDT, CDR2 FYEKMQ (reference sequence). V shed 4 bases and J shed 3 bases, with 19 bases lying between them. The CDR3 loop spans 18 amino acids. The CDR3 is CASSSTPGERGYNSPLHF. CDR3 nucleotide sequence: TGTGCCAGCAGCTCAACCCCGGGGGAAAGAGGCTATAATTCACCCCTCCACTTT.

The CDR3 region has the DNA TGTGCCAGCAGTTACTCCAGGGTTAGCACAGATACGCAGTATTTT. Amino acid sequence: CASSYSRVSTDTQYF. The gene calls are TRBV6-2 or TRBV6-3 and TRBJ2-3, with a weak D call TRBD1 (5 bases). The length of the CDR3 is 15 residues. V lost 0 bases, J lost 0 bases, and 7 bases lay in between. Per the germline V gene, CDR1 is MNHEY and CDR2 is SVGEGT.

The V gene is TRBV7-9, the J gene TRBJ1-1; 8 nucleotides align to TRBD1. V lost 1 base, J lost 4 bases, and 5 bases stayed unmatched. This CDR3 comprises 15 residues. Per the germline V gene, CDR1 is SEHNR and CDR2 is FQNEAQ (reference sequence). CDR3 sequence: CASSLVGTGGTEAFF. CDR3 in DNA: TGTGCCAGCAGCTTAGTGGGCACAGGGGGCACTGAAGCTTTCTTT.

This sequence joins TRBV4-1 and TRBJ2-1; D is perhaps TRBD2 (7 bases). The CDR3 extends over 16 amino acids. The V gene lost 2 bases and the J gene lost 0 bases, with 11 bases spanning the gap. In germline, CDR1 is MGHRA, CDR2 YSYEKL. The CDR3 is CASSQLGGLSYNEQFF. CDR3 nucleotides: TGCGCCAGCAGCCAACTGGGGGGGCTCTCCTACAATGAGCAGTTCTTC.

In the case of this clone: This CDR3 fails to terminate in the conserved phenylalanine or tryptophan, so it likely reflects a read error. This chain links TRBV19 with TRBJ1-2, with no clear D. Germline V gene sequence: CDR1 LNHDA, CDR2 SQIVND (reference sequence). The V end was cut by 7 bases, the J end by 1 base, with 7 bases between. The CDR3 totals 12 residues. This CDR3 reads CASKPDNYGYTL. The DNA of the CDR3 is TGTGCCAGTAAACCAGATAACTATGGCTACACCCTC.

The chain joins TRBV19 to TRBJ1-4, with 7 bases that match TRBD1. This CDR3 comprises 15 residues. Germline V gives CDR1 LNHDA, CDR2 SQIVND (reference sequence). Germline trimming cut 6 bases from V and 8 bases from J; bases unmatched to any gene: 12. CDR3: CASSRTGVFGEKLFF. CDR3 nucleotides: TGTGCCAGTAGCCGTACAGGGGTTTTTGGAGAAAAACTGTTTTTT.

The CDR3 DNA follows: TGTGCCAGCAGCGAGAACTATAATTCACCCCTCCACTTT. This sequence encodes CASSENYNSPLHF. The J gene is TRBJ1-6, the V gene TRBV7-8; D gene uncertain. The V gene lost 5 bases and the J gene lost 3 bases, with 5 bases spanning the gap. The CDR3 is 13 residues long. Germline V CDR1 and CDR2: SGHVS, FQNEAQ.

The chain links TRBV6-5 to TRBJ1-2, with D tentatively TRBD1 (6 bases). Trimming took off 7 bases at V and 4 bases at J, with 19 bases between the two ends. Per the germline V gene, CDR1 is MNHEY and CDR2 is SVGAGI. The CDR3 is 15 amino acids. CDR3 bases: TGTGCCAGCACGCGATTTCTGGGGGCCGGCTATGGCTACACCTTC. It translates to CASTRFLGAGYGYTF.

This chain links TRBV5-8 with TRBJ1-1, with D possibly matching TRBD1 (5 bases). V lost 2 bases to trimming and J lost 4 bases, with 9 bases between them. Germline V CDR1 and CDR2: SGHTS, YDEGEE. CDR3 length: 13 amino acids. This CDR3 is CASSFSGTTEAFF. The CDR3 DNA sequence: TGTGCCAGCAGCTTTTCGGGGACCACTGAAGCTTTCTTT.

The chain has TRBV7-8 and TRBJ1-2; D is uncertain. The CDR3 is 15 residues long. CDR1 SGHVS and CDR2 FQNEAQ come from the germline V gene. V dropped 1 base and J dropped 0 bases, with 9 bases sitting between them. The CDR3 loop reads CASSLGPEANYGYTF. In nucleotides, the CDR3 is TGTGCCAGCAGCTTAGGGCCAGAAGCTAACTATGGCTACACCTTC.